Described below is a single T cell receptor (beta chain) sequence and its context. The sample is drawn from a study of shared clonotypes between healthy human individuals. Study-wide background: Donors, aged 18 to 49, were a couple of women and three men.

The CD4+ fraction was divided into a CD45RA+ naive subset and a CD45RA-negative memory subset. The authors ran the assay at deep level. Only in-frame clones appear in the TCRdb table, and some are missing; sequencing was by immunoSEQ multiplex PCR. Among roughly 2.2 million clones, 85% to 95% were seen once, and the ten largest hold 0.37%. The germline CDR1 and CDR2 sequences are SGHRS and YFSETQ. V dropped 7 bases and J dropped 0; count of bases not matched to a gene: 3. CDR3 length: 13 residues. V usage is TRBV5-1 and J usage is TRBJ1-1; 7 nucleotides line up with TRBD1. Input material: naive CD4+ T cells from PBMCs. Subset in this sample: CD45RA+ positively selected. The source is a man between 18 and 29 years old in good health. Some clones in this sample may be carry-over from other donors' samples. CDR3 protein: CASQQGLNTEAFF. The CDR3 nucleotides read TGCGCCAGCCAACAGGGGCTGAACACTGAAGCTTTCTTT. Variable domain in full (rest from reference TRBV5-1 and TRBJ1-1): KAGVTQTPRYLIKTRGQQVTLSCSPISGHRSVSWYQQTPGQGLQFLFEYFSETQRNKGNFPGRFSGRQFSNSRSEMNVSTLELGDSALYLCASQQGLNTEAFFGQGTRLTVV.